This TCR beta chain was sequenced during a study of vaccination and CD4 T cells after COVID-19. About the research overall: Median draw time for post-COVID samples was 101 days post-diagnosis (range 35 to 161). Cells were stimulated with overlapping spike peptide pools from SARS-CoV-2, HCoV-NL63, HCoV-OC43 and HCoV-229E.

V dropped 5 bases and J dropped 6; count of bases not matched to a gene: 6. CDR3 size: 14 residues. The V gene's germline CDR1 is MNHNS and CDR2 SASEGT. This clonotype has a handful of counts. Its antigen is not known. Broader study findings: Spike mono-reactivity was evident in 304 of the 307 vaccine-specific clones derived from convalescent patients.

The Oncomine TCR Beta short-read assay was what sequenced the DNA obtained from cultured CD4+ T cells. Each CDR3 protein is one row after TCRdb ran MiXCR on the PCR reads. The sample has approximately 14,000 distinct CDR3 sequences; around a quarter are singletons. Regarding treatment: roughly 11-day PBMC culture with coronavirus spike peptide pools or control peptides (ViraFEST assay). This receptor was identified in a human donor who had recovered from COVID-19. The chain combines TRBV6-1 with TRBJ2-1, with TRBD2 matching over 8 bases. The sequencing sample was made of CD4+ T cells from blood, cultured in vitro. In nucleotides, the CDR3 is TGTGCCAGCAGTCGTACGACTAGCGCCAATGAGCAGTTCTTC. This encodes CASSRTTSANEQFF.